This TCR beta chain was found in a study of blood T cell repertoires in COVID-19. This CDR3 has 13 residues. Germline V gives CDR1 LNHDA, CDR2 SQIVND (reference sequence). The V end was cut by 8 bases, the J end by 7 bases, with 15 bases between. This clone was recorded only once. Method: immunoSEQ multiplex PCR; TCRdb's copy keeps in-frame clones and lacks some. Of 200,000 to 300,000 clones in the sample, approximately 88% were seen once. Source material: PBMCs or T cells enriched from blood (not recorded which). The sequence came from a woman in her 40s with acute COVID-19. V gene TRBV19 combines with J gene TRBJ1-5, with a possible D match to TRBD1 (6 bases). The DNA for the CDR3 is TGTGCCAGTGCACAGGGAGATGGCCAGCCCCAGCATTTT. Translated, it gives CASAQGDGQPQHF.